A single sample gave rise to the 27 T cell receptor beta chains below, sequenced in a study of T cell clones after liver transplantation. Using immunoSEQ multiplex PCR, the repertoire was profiled, and TCRdb retains in-frame clones only, with some absent. In the table there are 75,000 to 95,000 clones, roughly 85% of which are singletons. Source: CD4+ T cells from blood, taken at the 22-month timepoint. The receptors were gathered from a human patient who received a liver transplant. Some T cells may arise from the graft donor.

The genes are TRBV6-1 and TRBJ1-1; TRBD1 matches at 11 bases. The germline V gene encodes CDR1 MNHNS and CDR2 SASEGT. With 3 bases clipped from V and 7 bases from J, the junction kept 10 bases outside the gene matches. The CDR3 is 16 residues long. The CDR3 protein is CASSDPSDRGQVEAFF. CDR3 nucleotides: TGTGCCAGCAGTGATCCCTCGGACAGGGGGCAGGTTGAAGCTTTCTTT.

The rearrangement links TRBV7-2 to TRBJ1-5; no definite D call. This CDR3 has 15 residues. V was clipped by 0 bases and J by 4 bases, with 10 bases between them. CDR1 and CDR2 (germline): SGHTA, FQGNSA. In nucleotides, the CDR3 is TGTGCCAGCAGCTTAGCGGGCGGAGGGAATCAGCCCCAGCATTTT. This gives the protein CASSLAGGGNQPQHF.

This chain joins TRBV5-4 and TRBJ2-7, with 9 bases that match TRBD2. CDR1 is SGHNT and CDR2 is YYREEE in the germline V gene (reference sequence). The V and J ends lost 4 bases and 0 bases, in that order; junction bases with no gene match: 5. There are 15 residues in the CDR3. DNA for the CDR3: TGTGCCAGCAGCCGACCTAGCGGGGCCTCCTACGAGCAGTACTTC. As protein: CASSRPSGASYEQYF.

The V gene is TRBV7-2, the J gene TRBJ2-5; D unresolved. Trimming took off 5 bases at V and 2 bases at J, with 12 bases between the two ends. In germline, CDR1 is SGHTA, CDR2 FQGNSA. CDR3 length: 14 amino acids. The CDR3 loop reads CASSRGRSQETQYF. CDR3 DNA sequence: TGTGCCAGCAGCAGAGGACGGTCGCAAGAGACCCAGTACTTC.

The chain combines TRBV7-7 with TRBJ2-5, with TRBD2 matching 14 bases. There are 16 residues in the CDR3. CDR1 is SSHAT and CDR2 is FNYEAQ in the germline V gene (reference sequence). V shed 5 bases, J shed 5 bases, and the junction held 7 bases outside the gene matches. The CDR3 here is CASSDGLAGGLETQYF. The CDR3 nucleotides are TGTGCCAGCAGCGACGGACTAGCGGGGGGTTTGGAGACCCAGTACTTC. Full variable domain (remainder filled in from reference TRBV7-7 and TRBJ2-5): GAGVSQSPRYKVTKRGQDVTLRCDPISSHATLYWYQQALGQGPEFLTYFNYEAQPDKSGLPSDRFSAERPEGSISTLTIQRTEQRDSAMYRCASSDGLAGGLETQYFGPGTRLLVL.

This chain links TRBV6-1 with TRBJ2-7; D possibly corresponds to TRBD1 (5 bases). V was cut by 2 bases and J by 2 bases, with 10 bases left in between. CDR1 MNHNS and CDR2 SASEGT come from the germline V gene. The CDR3 totals 14 residues. Here the CDR3 reads CASSEKWGPYEQYF. For the CDR3, the DNA is TGTGCCAGCAGTGAAAAGTGGGGCCCCTACGAGCAGTACTTC.

This clone was picked up one time. This sample includes further DNA sequences coding for the same CDR3. The chain couples TRBV11-3 to TRBJ2-2; D gene unclear. The CDR3 extends over 13 amino acids. CDR1 and CDR2 from the germline V gene are SGHNT and YENEEA. V lost 6 bases and J lost 5, with 10 bases in between. CDR3 nucleotides: TGTGCCAGCAGTTCCGGCCCGACCGGGGAGCTGTTTTTT. Translating gives CASSSGPTGELFF.

V usage is TRBV7-2 and J usage is TRBJ2-3; 9 bases are a match to TRBD2. The CDR3 totals 17 residues. The germline CDR1 and CDR2 sequences are SGHTA and FQGNSA. V gave up 0 bases and J gave up 1 base; unmatched junction bases: 5. The CDR3 reads CASSLALLAGGTDTQYF. The CDR3 DNA reads TGTGCCAGCAGCTTAGCCCTCTTAGCGGGGGGCACAGATACGCAGTATTTT.

This sequence joins TRBV7-2 and TRBJ2-7; either TRBD1 or TRBD2 may fit D (5 bases each). CDR3 length equals 15 residues. Looked up from germline, CDR1 is SGHTA and CDR2 is FQGNSA. Trimming shortened V by 3 bases and J by 3 bases, and 15 bases separated the two germline ends. The CDR3 sequence: CASSFLIGAGYEQYF. The CDR3 nucleotides read TGTGCCAGCAGCTTTCTTATCGGGGCGGGCTACGAGCAGTACTTC.

The rearrangement links TRBV27 to TRBJ1-5; 8 positions agree with TRBD1. The CDR3 sequence is 14 residues long. The J segment lost 7 bases and the V segment lost 8 bases, leaving 10 bases of the junction unmatched. The germline V gene encodes CDR1 MNHEY and CDR2 SMNVEV (reference sequence). CDR3 in DNA: TGTGCCAGCGGGGGACAGGTACAAGGACAGCCCCAGCATTTT. It translates to CASGGQVQGQPQHF.

The chain is built from TRBV2 and TRBJ2-5; 10 bases map to TRBD2. The CDR3 covers 15 residues. Looked up from germline, CDR1 is SNHLY and CDR2 is FYNNEI. V lost 7 bases, J lost 3 bases, and 8 bases stayed unmatched. The CDR3 spells CASNPAGGRKETQYF. CDR3 DNA: TGTGCCAGCAACCCAGCGGGGGGGCGGAAAGAGACCCAGTACTTC.

In this sample, this clone turned up once. The chain has TRBV5-6 and TRBJ1-4, with D unclear. This CDR3 is built from 17 residues. V lost 0 bases and J 2 bases, leaving 14 bases between the germline ends. Germline loops: CDR1 SGHDT, CDR2 YYEEEE. In DNA, the CDR3 is TGTGCCAGCAGCTTGGGGTCCTCCCTTTTGACTAATGAAAAACTGTTTTTT. It translates to CASSLGSSLLTNEKLFF.

This chain joins TRBV9 and TRBJ1-2, with D unclear. Trimming removed 4 bases at V and 4 bases at J, with 11 bases between. In germline, CDR1 is SGDLS, CDR2 YYNGEE. The CDR3 sequence is 13 residues long. This CDR3 is CASSFDGRYGYTF. The CDR3 bases are TGTGCCAGCAGCTTCGACGGGCGCTATGGCTACACCTTC.

CDR3 region: CASSSHEFSGRAPETQYF. The DNA of the CDR3 is TGTGCCAGCAGTTCCCACGAGTTTAGCGGGAGGGCCCCAGAGACCCAGTACTTC. The J gene is TRBJ2-5, the V gene TRBV28, with 11 bases matching TRBD2. V shed 4 bases, J shed 4 bases, and the junction held 14 bases outside the gene matches. The CDR3 is 18 amino acids. CDR1 and CDR2 (germline): MDHEN, SYDVKM.

This chain links TRBV4-1 with TRBJ2-5; tentatively, D is TRBD2 (5 bases). V lost 4 bases to trimming and J lost 1 base, with 10 bases between them. The CDR3 is 14 residues long. Germline CDR1 and CDR2: MGHRA and YSYEKL. The CDR3 region is CASSPPSTQETQYF. CDR3 in DNA: TGCGCCAGCAGCCCCCCTAGCACCCAAGAGACCCAGTACTTC.

The J gene is TRBJ2-5, the V gene TRBV27; D ambiguous. CDR1 and CDR2 from the germline V gene are MNHEY and SMNVEV (reference sequence). There are 14 residues in the CDR3. Deletions cut 6 bases from V and 1 base from J, with 12 bases between. CDR3 region: CASRTTPLQETQYF. The CDR3 DNA sequence: TGTGCCAGCAGAACCACCCCCCTCCAAGAGACCCAGTACTTC.

The chain carries TRBV6-6 and TRBJ1-2, with D uncertain. This CDR3 spans 14 amino acids. Trimming took 7 bases from V and 0 from J, leaving 12 bases between them. Looked up from germline, CDR1 is MNHNY and CDR2 is SVGAGI (reference sequence). CDR3 in amino acids: CASNLGPTNYGYTF. CDR3 nucleotides: TGTGCCAGCAACCTTGGACCCACTAACTATGGCTACACCTTC.

A note on this clone: One end of the junction fails to match germline, which may point to a read error. The CDR3 protein is CASSWTTGGKRIF. Here the CDR3 DNA reads TGTGCCAGCAGCTGGACGACGGGAGGAAAACGCATTTTT. This chain uses TRBV5-5 with TRBJ1-5; no clear D. Germline CDR1 reads SGHKS; CDR2 reads YYEKEE (reference sequence). This CDR3 is 13 amino acids long.

V gene TRBV28 combines with J gene TRBJ2-3; TRBD2 might be the D (6 bases). The CDR3 totals 13 residues. V was shortened by 3 bases and J by 4 bases, with 8 bases between the two germline ends. The germline CDR1 and CDR2 sequences are MDHEN and SYDVKM. In DNA form, the CDR3 reads TGTGCCAGCAGTTTTACTAGCCCAGATACGCAGTATTTT. It is translated as CASSFTSPDTQYF.

Only one count was recorded for this clone. The chain employs TRBV5-1 and TRBJ2-2, with D perhaps TRBD2 (5 bases). V lost 2 bases to trimming and J lost 5 bases, with 16 bases between them. The V gene's germline CDR1 is SGHRS and CDR2 YFSETQ. This CDR3 is built from 16 residues. DNA for the CDR3: TGCGCCAGCAGCTTTTCGGCGGGTATTCGAACCGGGGAGCTGTTTTTT. Amino acid sequence: CASSFSAGIRTGELFF.

The J gene is TRBJ2-2, the V gene TRBV7-2; 7 bases map to TRBD2. V dropped 10 bases and J dropped 4; count of bases not matched to a gene: 12. Germline V lookup: CDR1 SGHTA, CDR2 FQGNSA. The CDR3 length is 15 residues. CDR3 sequence (DNA): TGTGCCACCCCGGGGGGTCCGGCGCGCACCGGGGAGCTGTTTTTT. Protein: CATPGGPARTGELFF. The entire variable domain, with the rest obtained from reference TRBV7-2 and TRBJ2-2, is as follows: GAGVSQSPSNKVTEKGKDVELRCDPISGHTALYWYRQSLGQGLEFLIYFQGNSAPDKSGLPSDRFSAERTGGSVSTLTIQRTQQEDSAVYLCATPGGPARTGELFFGEGSRLTVL.

The J gene is TRBJ2-3, the V gene TRBV27; D may be TRBD2 (5 bases). Deletions cut 5 bases from V and 5 bases from J, with 14 bases between. Germline V lookup: CDR1 MNHEY, CDR2 SMNVEV (reference sequence). The CDR3 is 14 residues long. The CDR3 region has the DNA TGTGCCAGCAGTCCCCGCCGACTAATAGATACGCAGTATTTT. Protein sequence: CASSPRRLIDTQYF.

This chain connects TRBV7-2 to TRBJ2-3; 12 nucleotides match TRBD2. CDR1 is SGHTA and CDR2 is FQGNSA in the germline V gene. The CDR3 length is 16 residues. V shed 5 bases and J 4 bases; nucleotides not matched to a gene: 7. The CDR3 bases are TGTGCCAGCAGCCTCCTAGCGGGGGGGGCGGCAGATACGCAGTATTTT. Its protein is CASSLLAGGAADTQYF. Based on the CDR3 plus reference TRBV7-2 and TRBJ2-3, the full variable domain is GAGVSQSPSNKVTEKGKDVELRCDPISGHTALYWYRQSLGQGLEFLIYFQGNSAPDKSGLPSDRFSAERTGGSVSTLTIQRTQQEDSAVYLCASSLLAGGAADTQYFGPGTRLTVL.

CDR3 protein: CAWSVSRNTEAFF. The CDR3 DNA sequence: TGTGCCTGGAGTGTCTCGAGGAACACTGAAGCTTTCTTT. The chain links TRBV30 to TRBJ1-1; unclear D gene. Trimming removed 0 bases at V and 1 base at J, with 6 bases between. Germline V CDR1 and CDR2: GTSNPN, SVGIG (reference sequence). The CDR3 loop spans 13 amino acids.

This clone was seen just once. The J gene is TRBJ2-7, the V gene TRBV19, with a possible D match to TRBD2 (6 bases). Germline loops: CDR1 LNHDA, CDR2 SQIVND (reference sequence). This CDR3 has 17 residues. The germline V and J ends were trimmed by 5 bases and 0 bases, with 20 bases remaining between them. The CDR3 protein is CASSETPGLPFSYEQYF. The CDR3 coding sequence is TGTGCCAGTAGTGAAACCCCGGGACTCCCCTTCTCCTACGAGCAGTACTTC.

The J gene is TRBJ2-7, the V gene TRBV18; 9 bases fit TRBD1. CDR3 length equals 14 residues. Germline V gene sequence: CDR1 KGHSH, CDR2 LQKENI. V dropped 5 bases and J dropped 2; count of bases not matched to a gene: 4. Here the CDR3 reads CASSSGQGAYEQYF. The DNA for the CDR3 is TGTGCCAGCTCATCGGGACAGGGTGCCTACGAGCAGTACTTC.

V usage is TRBV5-5 and J usage is TRBJ2-3, with a weak D call TRBD2 (5 bases). V was trimmed by 0 bases and J by 0 bases, leaving 11 bases between them. CDR1 and CDR2 from the germline V gene are SGHKS and YYEKEE (reference sequence). The CDR3 loop spans 16 amino acids. The CDR3 DNA reads TGTGCCAGCAGCTTGGTGGGGAGATCTAGCACAGATACGCAGTATTTT. Translating gives CASSLVGRSSTDTQYF.